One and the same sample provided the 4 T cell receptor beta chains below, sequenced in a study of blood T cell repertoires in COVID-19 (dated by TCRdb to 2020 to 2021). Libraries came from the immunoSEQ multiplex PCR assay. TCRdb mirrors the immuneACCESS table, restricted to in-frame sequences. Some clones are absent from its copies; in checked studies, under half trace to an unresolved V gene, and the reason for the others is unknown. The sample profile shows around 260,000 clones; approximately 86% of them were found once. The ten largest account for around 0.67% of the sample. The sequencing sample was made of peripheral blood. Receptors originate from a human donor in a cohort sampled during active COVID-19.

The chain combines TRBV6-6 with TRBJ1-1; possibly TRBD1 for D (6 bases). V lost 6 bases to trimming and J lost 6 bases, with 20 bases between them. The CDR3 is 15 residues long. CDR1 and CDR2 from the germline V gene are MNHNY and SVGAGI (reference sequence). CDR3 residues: CASRHRDNPAAEAFF. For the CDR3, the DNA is TGTGCCAGCAGGCACCGGGACAATCCAGCGGCTGAAGCTTTCTTT.

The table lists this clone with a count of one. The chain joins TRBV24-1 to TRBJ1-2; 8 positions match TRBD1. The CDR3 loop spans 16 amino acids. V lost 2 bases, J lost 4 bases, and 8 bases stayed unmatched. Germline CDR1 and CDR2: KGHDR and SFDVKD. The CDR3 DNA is TGTGCCACCAGTGATTCTGGACAGGGCTTACCCTATGGCTACACCTTC. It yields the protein CATSDSGQGLPYGYTF.

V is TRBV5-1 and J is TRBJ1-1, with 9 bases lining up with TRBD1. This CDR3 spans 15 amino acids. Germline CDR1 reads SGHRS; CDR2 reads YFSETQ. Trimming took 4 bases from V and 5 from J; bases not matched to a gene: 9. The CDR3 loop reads CASSPHRGLLTEAFF. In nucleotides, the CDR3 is TGCGCCAGCAGCCCGCACAGGGGGCTTCTGACTGAAGCTTTCTTT.

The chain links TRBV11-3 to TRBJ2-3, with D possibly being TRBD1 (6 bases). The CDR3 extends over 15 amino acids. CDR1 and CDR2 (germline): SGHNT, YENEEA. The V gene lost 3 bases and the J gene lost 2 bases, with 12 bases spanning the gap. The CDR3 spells CASSFGQTDTDTQYF. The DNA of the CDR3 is TGTGCCAGCAGCTTCGGACAGACGGACACAGATACGCAGTATTTT.